This T cell receptor (beta chain) was sequenced for a study of radiotherapy plus CTLA-4 blockade in lung cancer. Some clones are missing from TCRdb's copy, which holds only in-frame ones; the method was immunoSEQ multiplex PCR. The profile shows over 85,000 clones, 65% to 75% of them singletons. CDR1 MNHNY and CDR2 SVGAGI come from the germline V gene (reference sequence). The CDR3 is 15 residues long. V lost 2 bases and J 10 bases, leaving 15 bases between the germline ends. Patients had chemo-refractory metastatic non-small-cell lung cancer and received focal radiation plus CTLA-4 blockade that used ipilimumab. Of note for this clone: Its antigen is unidentified.

Study-level findings and limits: Clones derived from tumor TCRs expanded in blood after radiotherapy plus ipilimumab. Early clone dynamics of blood T cells, plus interferon-beta, reportedly predicted response best.

This TCR came from a human donor with non-small cell lung cancer who had a partial response to radiotherapy plus ipilimumab. Some clones in this sample may be carry-over from other donors' samples. V and J are TRBV6-6 and TRBJ1-6; tentatively, D is TRBD1 (6 bases). The sequenced sample was peripheral blood, obtained from a patient treated with radiotherapy plus ipilimumab. For the CDR3, the DNA is TGTGCCAGCAGTTACACGACAGGTTCGAACTCACCCCTCCACTTT. It specifies CASSYTTGSNSPLHF.